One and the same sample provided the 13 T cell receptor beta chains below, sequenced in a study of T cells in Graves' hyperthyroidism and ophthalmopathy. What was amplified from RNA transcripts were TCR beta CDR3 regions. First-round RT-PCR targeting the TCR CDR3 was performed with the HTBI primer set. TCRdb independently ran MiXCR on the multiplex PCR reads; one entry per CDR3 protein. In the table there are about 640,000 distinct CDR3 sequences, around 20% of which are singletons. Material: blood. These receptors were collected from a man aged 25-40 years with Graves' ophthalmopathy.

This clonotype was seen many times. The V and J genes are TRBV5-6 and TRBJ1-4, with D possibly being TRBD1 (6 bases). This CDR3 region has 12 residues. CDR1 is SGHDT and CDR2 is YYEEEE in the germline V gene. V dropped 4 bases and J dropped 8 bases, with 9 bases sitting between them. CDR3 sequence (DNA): TGTGCCAGCAGCCGCGGACAGGAAAAACTGTTTTTT. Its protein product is CASSRGQEKLFF.

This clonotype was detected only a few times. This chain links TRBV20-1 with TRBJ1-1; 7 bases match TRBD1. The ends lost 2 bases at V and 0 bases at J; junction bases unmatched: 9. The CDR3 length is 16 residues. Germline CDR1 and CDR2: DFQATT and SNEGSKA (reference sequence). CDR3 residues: CSARRTGEAMNTEAFF. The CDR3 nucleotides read TGCAGTGCTAGAAGAACAGGGGAGGCCATGAACACTGAAGCTTTCTTT.

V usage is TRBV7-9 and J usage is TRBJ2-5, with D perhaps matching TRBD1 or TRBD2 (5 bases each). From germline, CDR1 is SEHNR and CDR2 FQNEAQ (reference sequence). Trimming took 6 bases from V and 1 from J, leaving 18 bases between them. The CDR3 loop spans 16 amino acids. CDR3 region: CASRLHRLGAQETQYF. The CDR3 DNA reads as TGTGCCAGCAGGTTACACCGCCTCGGGGCCCAAGAGACCCAGTACTTC.

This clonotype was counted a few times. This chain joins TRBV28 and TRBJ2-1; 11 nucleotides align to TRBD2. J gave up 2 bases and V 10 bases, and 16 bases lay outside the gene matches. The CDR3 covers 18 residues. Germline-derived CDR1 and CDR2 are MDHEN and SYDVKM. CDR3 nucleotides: TGTGCCACGAAAGGGGGGCTAGCGGGAGGCTCTACCTACAATGAGCAGTTCTTC. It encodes CATKGGLAGGSTYNEQFF. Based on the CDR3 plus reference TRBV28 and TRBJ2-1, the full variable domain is DVKVTQSSRYLVKRTGEKVFLECVQDMDHENMFWYRQDPGLGLRLIYFSYDVKMKEKGDIPEGYSVSREKKERFSLILESASTNQTSMYLCATKGGLAGGSTYNEQFFGPGTRLTVL.

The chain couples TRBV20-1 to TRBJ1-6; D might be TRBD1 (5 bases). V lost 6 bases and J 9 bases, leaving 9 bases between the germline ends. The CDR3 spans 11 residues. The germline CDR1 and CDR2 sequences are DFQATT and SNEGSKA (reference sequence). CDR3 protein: CSAGEASPLHF. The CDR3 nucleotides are TGCAGTGCGGGGGAGGCTTCACCCCTCCACTTT.

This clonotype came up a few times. CDR3 coding DNA: TGTGCCAGCAGCCGACTAGCGGAACGCACAGATACGCAGTATTTT. Translated, it gives CASSRLAERTDTQYF. The rearrangement uses TRBV7-3 and TRBJ2-3; 9 nucleotides align to TRBD2. The CDR3 loop spans 15 amino acids. The V gene end was trimmed by 5 bases and the J gene end by 1 base; junction bases not matched to a gene: 4. CDR1 is SGHTA, CDR2 FQGTGA, per germline.

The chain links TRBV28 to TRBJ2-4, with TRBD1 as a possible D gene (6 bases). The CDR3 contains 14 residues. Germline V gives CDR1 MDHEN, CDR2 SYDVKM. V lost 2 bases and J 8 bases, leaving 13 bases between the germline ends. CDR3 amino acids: CASSLGRGRDIQYF. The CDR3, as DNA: TGTGCCAGCAGTTTAGGCAGGGGTCGTGACATTCAGTACTTC.

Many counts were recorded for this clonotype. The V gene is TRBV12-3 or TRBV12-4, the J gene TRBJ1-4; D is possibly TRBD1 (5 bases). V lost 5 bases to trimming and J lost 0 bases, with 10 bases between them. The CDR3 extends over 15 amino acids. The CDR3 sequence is CASSGGGATNEKLFF. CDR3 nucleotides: TGTGCCAGCAGTGGGGGGGGGGCAACTAATGAAAAACTGTTTTTT.

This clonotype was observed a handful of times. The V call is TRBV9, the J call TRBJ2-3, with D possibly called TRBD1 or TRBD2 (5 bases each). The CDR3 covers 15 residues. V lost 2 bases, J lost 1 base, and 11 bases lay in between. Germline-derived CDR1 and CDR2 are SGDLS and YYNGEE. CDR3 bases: TGTGCCAGCAGCGTCGGGACGGTTCGCACAGATACGCAGTATTTT. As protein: CASSVGTVRTDTQYF.

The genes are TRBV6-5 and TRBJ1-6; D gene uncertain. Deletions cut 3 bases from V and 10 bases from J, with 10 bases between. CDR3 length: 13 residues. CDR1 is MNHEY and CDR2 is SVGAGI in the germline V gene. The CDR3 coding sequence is TGTGCCAGCAGTTATAAGGGAGAGTCACCCCTCCACTTT. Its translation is CASSYKGESPLHF.

CDR3 coding DNA: TGTGCCACCAGCTTCCCGGGACTAGCGGGAGGGCTGCAGTACTTC. Amino acid sequence: CATSFPGLAGGLQYF. The chain recombines TRBV24-1 with TRBJ2-7; TRBD2 matches 16 bases. With 7 bases clipped from V and 9 bases from J, the junction kept 8 bases outside the gene matches. CDR1 is KGHDR and CDR2 is SFDVKD in the germline V gene. This CDR3 comprises 15 residues.

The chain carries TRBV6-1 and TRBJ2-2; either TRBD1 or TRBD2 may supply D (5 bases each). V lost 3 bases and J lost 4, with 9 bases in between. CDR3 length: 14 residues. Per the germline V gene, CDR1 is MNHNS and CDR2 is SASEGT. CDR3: CASSELGVTGELFF. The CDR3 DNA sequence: TGTGCCAGCAGTGAGTTGGGGGTCACCGGGGAGCTGTTTTTT.

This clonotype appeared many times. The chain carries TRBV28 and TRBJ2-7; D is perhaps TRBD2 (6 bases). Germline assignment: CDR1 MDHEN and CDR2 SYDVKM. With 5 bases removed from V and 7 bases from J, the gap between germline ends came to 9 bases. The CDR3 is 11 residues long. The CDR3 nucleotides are TGTGCCAGCAGTAAGACTAGGGAGCAGTACTTC. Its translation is CASSKTREQYF.